Following are 5 T cell receptor beta chains from one sample sequenced in a study of T cell responses to AZD1222 COVID-19 vaccine. Profiling relied on immunoSEQ multiplex PCR, and the TCRdb table lists in-frame clones only, not all of them. Counted here are 100,000 or so clones, approximately 92% occurring once; the ten biggest clones make up approximately 45%. The material sequenced was peripheral blood, taken 28 days after the second AZD1222 dose. Source of these receptors: an adult who received the AZD1222 COVID-19 vaccine.

The chain links TRBV28 to TRBJ1-2, with TRBD1 as a possible D gene (6 bases). CDR3 length: 14 amino acids. CDR1 MDHEN and CDR2 SYDVKM come from the germline V gene. Trimming cost V 6 bases and J 4 bases, with 15 bases left between them. The CDR3 DNA reads as TGTGCCAGCAGCCCGCGCAGGGGAGCCTATGGCTACACCTTC. Translating gives CASSPRRGAYGYTF.

This chain uses TRBV18 with TRBJ1-2; D unclear. The germline gives CDR1 KGHSH, CDR2 LQKENI. V lost 3 bases and J 0 bases, leaving 14 bases between the germline ends. This CDR3 contains 16 residues. CDR3 in DNA: TGTGCCAGCTCACCCTTTGGCCCGGTACCTAACTATGGCTACACCTTC. It is translated as CASSPFGPVPNYGYTF.

This clone was counted once. The V and J genes are TRBV5-5 and TRBJ2-7; 15 positions match TRBD2. Germline CDR1 is SGHKS and CDR2 is YYEKEE (reference sequence). The CDR3 loop spans 17 amino acids. J lost 2 bases, V lost 4 bases, and 7 bases had no gene match. The CDR3: CASSLGLAGGAPYEQYF. DNA for the CDR3: TGTGCCAGCAGCCTCGGACTAGCGGGAGGGGCCCCCTACGAGCAGTACTTC. The full variable domain, rest sourced from reference TRBV5-5 and TRBJ2-7, is DAGVTQSPTHLIKTRGQQVTLRCSPISGHKSVSWYQQVLGQGPQFIFQYYEKEERGRGNFPDRFSARQFPNYSSELNVNALLLGDSALYLCASSLGLAGGAPYEQYFGPGTRLTVT.

Note on this clone: Mismatch with germline at one junction end may stem from a read error. V is TRBV5-1 and J is TRBJ1-4; the match to TRBD1 covers 7 bases. Germline CDR1 reads SGHRS; CDR2 reads YFSETQ. The CDR3 loop spans 15 amino acids. As DNA, the CDR3 is TGCGCCAGCAGTTTGGGGGACAGCTATTCTGAAAAACTGTTTTTT. Protein product: CASSLGDSYSEKLFF. The entire variable domain, with the rest obtained from reference TRBV5-1 and TRBJ1-4, is as follows: KAGVTQTPRYLIKTRGQQVTLSCSPISGHRSVSWYQQTPGQGLQFLFEYFSETQRNKGNFPGRFSGRQFSNSRSEMNVSTLELGDSALYLCASSLGDSYSEKLFFGSGTQLSVL.

V and J are TRBV30 and TRBJ1-3, with 7 bases that match TRBD1. Germline CDR1 GTSNPN, CDR2 SVGIG (reference sequence). Trimming cost V 4 bases and J 0 bases; bases outside gene matches: 6. The length of the CDR3 is 15 residues. The CDR3 nucleotides are TGTGCCTGGAATAAAGGGACAGTCTCTGGAAACACCATATATTTT. Translating it yields CAWNKGTVSGNTIYF.